Listed below are T cell receptor beta chains from one sample, sequenced in a study of T cells in tumors after PD-1 blockade. Profiling relied on immunoSEQ multiplex PCR, and the TCRdb table lists in-frame clones only, not all of them. The sample carries approximately 60,000 clones, around 80% recorded once. The sequenced sample was PBMCs, obtained before anti-PD-1 treatment. These receptors were obtained from a human donor with basal cell carcinoma. Both conserved end residues are part of each CDR3. The order of the fields is V gene, D gene, J gene, clone size, CDR3 DNA, CDR3 protein. A D gene is named only where the DNA matches it firmly. Expanded clones get a size class; other rows say once, few or many, or leave the size out.

v_gene: TRBV13; d_gene: NA; j_gene: TRBJ1-1; abundance: NA; CDR3nt: TGTGCCAGCAGCTTACCGACAGGGAACACTGAAGCTTTCTTT; CDR3aa: CASSLPTGNTEAFF
v_gene: TRBV7-2; d_gene: TRBD2; j_gene: TRBJ2-3; abundance: NA; CDR3nt: TGTGCCAGCAGCTCATTAGCGGGGAGCACAGATACGCAGTATTTT; CDR3aa: CASSSLAGSTDTQYF
v_gene: TRBV20-1; d_gene: NA; j_gene: TRBJ1-1; abundance: NA; CDR3nt: TGCAGTGCTAGTCGGGGGACCGCGAACACTGAAGCTTTCTTT; CDR3aa: CSASRGTANTEAFF
v_gene: TRBV18; d_gene: NA; j_gene: TRBJ1-4; abundance: NA; CDR3nt: TGTGCCAGCTCGAGTGACCAAACAGAAAAACTGTTTTTT; CDR3aa: CASSSDQTEKLFF
v_gene: TRBV5-1; d_gene: NA; j_gene: TRBJ1-1; abundance: NA; CDR3nt: TGCGCCAGCAGCTTGACAGGGACGCACACTGAAGCTTTCTTT; CDR3aa: CASSLTGTHTEAFF
v_gene: TRBV30; d_gene: NA; j_gene: TRBJ1-2; abundance: few; CDR3nt: TGTGCCTGGAGTGTACACGGCAAAACCTATGGCTACACCTTC; CDR3aa: CAWSVHGKTYGYTF
v_gene: TRBV9; d_gene: NA; j_gene: TRBJ1-2; abundance: once; CDR3nt: TGTGCCAGCAGCGTAGGGGTTTTCAAAGGGACAACCTATGGCTACACCTTC; CDR3aa: CASSVGVFKGTTYGYTF
v_gene: TRBV7-3; d_gene: TRBD1; j_gene: TRBJ2-1; abundance: NA; CDR3nt: TGTGCCAGCAGCCCGGGACAGTGGCCCAATGAGCAGTTCTTC; CDR3aa: CASSPGQWPNEQFF
v_gene: TRBV18; d_gene: TRBD1; j_gene: TRBJ1-3; abundance: NA; CDR3nt: TGTGCCAGCTCACCCAGGGGGCTCCTTGTCGGCTCTGGAAACACCATATATTTT; CDR3aa: CASSPRGLLVGSGNTIYF
v_gene: TRBV7-9; d_gene: NA; j_gene: TRBJ1-4; abundance: few; CDR3nt: TGTGCCAGCAGCGAAGGGTTCTCTAATGAAAAACTGTTTTTT; CDR3aa: CASSEGFSNEKLFF
v_gene: TRBV10-2; d_gene: TRBD2; j_gene: TRBJ2-3; abundance: NA; CDR3nt: TGCGCCAGTTTCATGTGGGGAGCGGGGGATGGCACAGATACGCAGTATTTT; CDR3aa: CASFMWGAGDGTDTQYF
v_gene: TRBV7-8; d_gene: NA; j_gene: TRBJ2-3; abundance: NA; CDR3nt: TGTGCCAGCAGCTTAGAAAGGGTCCCTTCAAGGACGCAGTATTTT; CDR3aa: CASSLERVPSRTQYF
v_gene: TRBV19; d_gene: NA; j_gene: TRBJ2-3; abundance: NA; CDR3nt: TGTGCCAGTAGTCTTCAACCAGGATCGACCATCACAGATACGCAGTATTTT; CDR3aa: CASSLQPGSTITDTQYF
v_gene: TRBV2; d_gene: NA; j_gene: TRBJ1-3; abundance: NA; CDR3nt: TGTGCCAGCAGCGCAGTTAACCCCTCTGGAAACACCATATATTTT; CDR3aa: CASSAVNPSGNTIYF
v_gene: TRBV19; d_gene: NA; j_gene: TRBJ1-1; abundance: NA; CDR3nt: TGTGCCAGTAGTAGCCCGGCAGGGGCGAACACTGAAGCTTTCTTT; CDR3aa: CASSSPAGANTEAFF
v_gene: TRBV14; d_gene: TRBD1; j_gene: TRBJ1-2; abundance: NA; CDR3nt: TGTGCCAGCAGCCAAGGACCAGGGGGTATGAGTGGCTACACCTTC; CDR3aa: CASSQGPGGMSGYTF
v_gene: TRBV6-5; d_gene: NA; j_gene: TRBJ1-4; abundance: NA; CDR3nt: TGTGCCAGCATAGAGAGGGCAACTAATGAAAAACTGTTTTTT; CDR3aa: CASIERATNEKLFF
v_gene: TRBV7-2; d_gene: NA; j_gene: TRBJ2-5; abundance: NA; CDR3nt: TGTGCCAGCAGCGGGAGGATTAGGGAGACCCAGTACTTC; CDR3aa: CASSGRIRETQYF
v_gene: TRBV5-1; d_gene: NA; j_gene: TRBJ2-1; abundance: NA; CDR3nt: TGCGCCAGCAGCTACTTCGGAAGTACGGATGAGCAGTTCTTC; CDR3aa: CASSYFGSTDEQFF
v_gene: TRBV9; d_gene: TRBD2; j_gene: TRBJ2-7; abundance: NA; CDR3nt: TGTGCCAGCAGCGTAGGTGCGGGGGGGTACTCCTACGAGCAGTACTTC; CDR3aa: CASSVGAGGYSYEQYF
v_gene: TRBV20-1; d_gene: TRBD1; j_gene: TRBJ1-6; abundance: NA; CDR3nt: TGCAGTGCTAGTACAGGGGCCAAATCACCCCTCCACTTT; CDR3aa: CSASTGAKSPLHF
v_gene: TRBV2; d_gene: NA; j_gene: TRBJ2-6; abundance: once; CDR3nt: TGTGCCAGCAGTCACGGGGGACAATCTAGGGCCAACGTCCTGACTTTC; CDR3aa: CASSHGGQSRANVLTF
v_gene: TRBV6-4; d_gene: TRBD1; j_gene: TRBJ1-2; abundance: NA; CDR3nt: TGTGCCAGCAGTCGGACCCCGGGACAGGGGGCGACTGGGGGCTACACCTTC; CDR3aa: CASSRTPGQGATGGYTF
v_gene: TRBV3-1/TRBV3-2; d_gene: NA; j_gene: TRBJ1-2; abundance: few; CDR3nt: TGTGCCAGCAGCCAAGATTCGCGCTATGGCTACACCTTC; CDR3aa: CASSQDSRYGYTF
v_gene: TRBV28; d_gene: NA; j_gene: TRBJ2-7; abundance: NA; CDR3nt: TGTGCCCCGGAGGGCTGGGAGCAGTACTTC; CDR3aa: CAPEGWEQYF
v_gene: TRBV7-9; d_gene: NA; j_gene: TRBJ1-1; abundance: NA; CDR3nt: TGTGCCAGTGTGATGCAGGGAGGGAGAACTGAAGCTTTCTTT; CDR3aa: CASVMQGGRTEAFF
v_gene: TRBV7-6; d_gene: NA; j_gene: TRBJ1-1; abundance: NA; CDR3nt: TGTGCCAGCAGTTGGGACACGAACACTGAAGCTTTCTTT; CDR3aa: CASSWDTNTEAFF
v_gene: TRBV6-5; d_gene: TRBD1; j_gene: TRBJ2-7; abundance: NA; CDR3nt: TGTGCCAGCAGTCCCGCCGCAGGGGGCATTGGCGAGCAGTACTTC; CDR3aa: CASSPAAGGIGEQYF
v_gene: TRBV2; d_gene: NA; j_gene: TRBJ2-6; abundance: NA; CDR3nt: TGTGCCAGCAAAGATTTTCCGGGGGGCACAACCTCTGGGGCCAACGTCCTGACTTTC; CDR3aa: CASKDFPGGTTSGANVLTF
v_gene: TRBV24-1; d_gene: TRBD1; j_gene: TRBJ1-4; abundance: NA; CDR3nt: TGTGCCACCAGTGACTCTCAGGGGGTAACTAATGAAAAACTGTTTTTT; CDR3aa: CATSDSQGVTNEKLFF
v_gene: TRBV7-3; d_gene: TRBD2; j_gene: TRBJ2-1; abundance: NA; CDR3nt: TGTGCCAGCAGCAGGCGGGGGTTCGGTGAGCAGTTCTTC; CDR3aa: CASSRRGFGEQFF
v_gene: TRBV13; d_gene: NA; j_gene: TRBJ1-6; abundance: NA; CDR3nt: TGTGCCAGCAGCTTAGAACAGGGCAAAAATTCACCCCTCCACTTT; CDR3aa: CASSLEQGKNSPLHF
v_gene: TRBV19; d_gene: NA; j_gene: TRBJ2-6; abundance: few; CDR3nt: TGTGCCAGTAGTATGGGGCAGGCCCGGGTCAACGTCCTGACTTTC; CDR3aa: CASSMGQARVNVLTF
v_gene: TRBV19; d_gene: TRBD1; j_gene: TRBJ1-5; abundance: NA; CDR3nt: TGTGCCAGTAGTCCGACAGGGAATAGCAATCAGCCCCAGCATTTT; CDR3aa: CASSPTGNSNQPQHF
v_gene: TRBV5-6; d_gene: TRBD1; j_gene: TRBJ2-5; abundance: NA; CDR3nt: TGTGCCAGCAGCACGACAGGGGTAGAGACCCAGTACTTC; CDR3aa: CASSTTGVETQYF
v_gene: TRBV5-8; d_gene: NA; j_gene: TRBJ2-3; abundance: NA; CDR3nt: TGTGCCAGCAGTGTCGGGACCTCGCGTGGGGTAGATACGCAGTATTTT; CDR3aa: CASSVGTSRGVDTQYF
v_gene: TRBV12-5; d_gene: NA; j_gene: TRBJ1-1; abundance: once; CDR3nt: TGTGCTAGTGGTTTGATTCACAGGGACACTGAAGCTTTCTTT; CDR3aa: CASGLIHRDTEAFF
v_gene: TRBV6-2/TRBV6-3; d_gene: TRBD2; j_gene: TRBJ2-7; abundance: NA; CDR3nt: TGTGCCAGCAGTTTTGGGACTAGCGGGGTTCTGAAGATCAACGAGCAGTACTTC; CDR3aa: CASSFGTSGVLKINEQYF
v_gene: TRBV3-1/TRBV3-2; d_gene: NA; j_gene: TRBJ2-7; abundance: NA; CDR3nt: TGTGCCAGCAGTAAAGGGGGGCTACACTCCTACGAGCAGTACTTC; CDR3aa: CASSKGGLHSYEQYF